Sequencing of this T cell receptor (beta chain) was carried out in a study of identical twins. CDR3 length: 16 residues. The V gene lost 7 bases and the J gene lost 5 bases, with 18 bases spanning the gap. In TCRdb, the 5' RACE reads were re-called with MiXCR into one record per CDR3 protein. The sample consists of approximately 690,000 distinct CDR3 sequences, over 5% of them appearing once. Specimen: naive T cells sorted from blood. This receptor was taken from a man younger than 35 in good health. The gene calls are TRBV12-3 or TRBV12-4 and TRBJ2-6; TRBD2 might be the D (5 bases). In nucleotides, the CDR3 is TGTGCCAGCACCCACCGAGGGTCGGGGAGGGCCAACGTCCTGACTTTC. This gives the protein CASTHRGSGRANVLTF.